The 21 T cell receptor beta chains given below trace back to one sample, sequenced in a study of blood T cell repertoires in COVID-19. TCRdb's table, derived via immunoSEQ multiplex PCR, lists solely in-frame clones and lacks some. The sample contains nearly 250,000 clones, approximately 86% of which appear only once. Sample: peripheral blood. Receptor source: a woman aged 55-69 years who had recovered from COVID-19.

The V call is TRBV9, the J call TRBJ1-5; D might be TRBD1 (6 bases). Trimming removed 3 bases from V and 7 bases from J, with 14 bases in between. Germline CDR1 reads SGDLS; CDR2 reads YYNGEE. The CDR3 spans 14 residues. DNA of the CDR3: TGTGCCAGCAGCGGTCCCGGGACACTACAGCCCCAGCATTTT. The encoded protein is CASSGPGTLQPQHF.

The V call is TRBV7-2, the J call TRBJ1-2, with D maybe TRBD1 (6 bases). CDR1 is SGHTA, CDR2 FQGNSA, per germline. V gave up 5 bases and J gave up 2 bases, with 12 bases separating them. CDR3 length equals 14 residues. CDR3 sequence: CASSTHRVNYGYTF. As DNA, the CDR3 is TGTGCCAGCAGCACCCACAGGGTCAACTATGGCTACACCTTC.

This chain uses TRBV7-3 with TRBJ2-1; 10 nucleotides agree with TRBD2. V lost 1 base, J lost 8 bases, and 11 bases stayed unmatched. This CDR3 contains 17 residues. In germline, CDR1 is SGHTA, CDR2 FQGTGA. DNA for the CDR3: TGTGCCAGCAGCTTAAGGGATGGTAGCGGGGGGCCCGATGAGCAGTTCTTC. Protein: CASSLRDGSGGPDEQFF.

This chain joins TRBV6-6 and TRBJ1-5; a weak D match, TRBD1 (5 bases). V was pared by 2 bases and J by 3 bases, with 14 bases between. From germline, CDR1 is MNHNY and CDR2 SVGAGI (reference sequence). The CDR3 spans 16 residues. The CDR3 DNA reads TGTGCCAGCAGTTACGGAGGTGGGGGGAACAATCAGCCCCAGCATTTT. It is translated as CASSYGGGGNNQPQHF.

This chain links TRBV27 with TRBJ2-5, with 11 positions matching TRBD1. The J segment lost 4 bases and the V segment lost 5 bases, leaving 6 bases of the junction unmatched. Germline values: CDR1 MNHEY, CDR2 SMNVEV (reference sequence). This CDR3 contains 15 residues. CDR3 nucleotides: TGTGCCAGCAGTCCCGGACAGGGGGCAAGAGAGACCCAGTACTTC. Translated, it gives CASSPGQGARETQYF.

CDR3 residues: CASSESLGQGIYEQYF. In DNA form, the CDR3 reads TGTGCCAGCAGTGAATCCTTGGGACAGGGGATCTACGAGCAGTACTTC. The genes are TRBV2 and TRBJ2-7, with TRBD1 matching 10 bases. V was pared by 2 bases and J by 3 bases, with 7 bases of the junction left unmatched. The CDR3 loop spans 16 amino acids. Germline CDR1 and CDR2: SNHLY and FYNNEI.

V is TRBV24-1 and J is TRBJ1-3; D unclear. The germline V gene has CDR1 KGHDR and CDR2 SFDVKD. CDR3 length: 17 residues. The V end was cut by 0 bases, the J end by 2 bases, with 13 bases between. CDR3 sequence reads: CATSDLSRSSPGNTIYF. CDR3 bases: TGTGCCACCAGTGATTTGTCCAGGTCCTCGCCTGGAAACACCATATATTTT.

The CDR3 nucleotides are TGTGCAAGTCGCGTTACTCGGACAGGGGGAATCACCGGGGAGCTGTTTTTT. Translated, it gives CASRVTRTGGITGELFF. The gene calls are TRBV12-2 and TRBJ2-2; the DNA was not used to check the table's D call, TRBD1. TRBV12-2 is a documented pseudogene. The CDR3 has 17 amino acids.

The genes are TRBV5-1 and TRBJ2-1; TRBD2 might be the D (9 bases). V was cut by 4 bases and J by 8 bases, with 25 bases left in between. The V gene's germline CDR1 is SGHRS and CDR2 YFSETQ. CDR3 length equals 17 residues. CDR3 DNA: TGCGCCAGCAGCACTTTAGCGGGGGCTACGACAGGGGATGAGCAGTTCTTC. Translated, it gives CASSTLAGATTGDEQFF. Combining the CDR3 with reference TRBV5-1 and TRBJ2-1 gives the whole variable domain KAGVTQTPRYLIKTRGQQVTLSCSPISGHRSVSWYQQTPGQGLQFLFEYFSETQRNKGNFPGRFSGRQFSNSRSEMNVSTLELGDSALYLCASSTLAGATTGDEQFFGPGTRLTVL.

CDR3 bases: TGCGCCAGCAGCCAAGAGTACCTTCAGGGCCAGGGCCTAGATACGCAGTATTTT. Encoded protein: CASSQEYLQGQGLDTQYF. The rearrangement joins TRBV4-1 to TRBJ2-3, with D maybe TRBD1 (5 bases). Germline V lookup: CDR1 MGHRA, CDR2 YSYEKL. Between the trimmed V and J ends, which lost 0 bases and 5 bases, there was a span of 21 bases. The CDR3 is made up of 18 amino acids.

The V call is TRBV7-9, the J call TRBJ1-4, with a tentative D call TRBD1 (6 bases). Germline CDR1 SEHNR, CDR2 FQNEAQ (reference sequence). This CDR3 region has 13 residues. V was trimmed by 5 bases and J by 12 bases, leaving 16 bases between them. The CDR3 DNA follows: TGTGCCAGCAGCATTACGACAGGTGCGGAACTGTTTTTT. This codes for CASSITTGAELFF.

This sequence joins TRBV7-3 and TRBJ2-7; 10 bases map to TRBD2. CDR3 size: 17 residues. Trimming cost V 4 bases and J 4 bases; bases outside gene matches: 13. Germline-derived CDR1 and CDR2 are SGHTA and FQGTGA. The CDR3 bases are TGTGCCAGCAGCTCACTACCCCATAGCGGGGGGCTGTACGAGCAGTACTTC. Translating it yields CASSSLPHSGGLYEQYF.

CDR3 nucleotides: TGTGCCAGCAGCCCAGGGGATGGCTACACCTTC. The encoded protein is CASSPGDGYTF. The chain uses TRBV7-2 and TRBJ1-2; maybe TRBD1 (6 bases). This CDR3 has 11 amino acids. V lost 5 bases and J lost 6, with 7 bases in between. Per the germline V gene, CDR1 is SGHTA and CDR2 is FQGNSA.

The chain combines TRBV27 with TRBJ2-1, with D perhaps TRBD1 (6 bases). This CDR3 is 13 amino acids long. V was shortened by 3 bases and J by 6 bases, with 9 bases between the two germline ends. Germline V gene data show CDR1 as MNHEY and CDR2 as SMNVEV (reference sequence). The CDR3 loop is CASSLNRVNEQFF. CDR3 sequence (DNA): TGTGCCAGCAGTTTGAACAGGGTCAATGAGCAGTTCTTC.

The chain uses TRBV5-4 and TRBJ2-5; tentatively, D is TRBD2 (7 bases). The V end lost 5 bases, the J end lost 4 bases, and 21 bases lay between the germline ends. This CDR3 has 16 residues. From germline, CDR1 is SGHNT and CDR2 YYREEE (reference sequence). The CDR3 sequence: CASSSQGGGHRETQYF. As DNA, the CDR3 is TGTGCCAGCAGTTCCCAGGGCGGGGGACACCGAGAGACCCAGTACTTC.

This rearrangement joins TRBV19 to TRBJ1-5; 7 bases are shared with TRBD1. Germline CDR1 and CDR2: LNHDA and SQIVND (reference sequence). The junction had 4 bases not matched to a gene; V was cut back by 5 bases and J by 0 bases. The CDR3 runs 15 residues. The DNA of the CDR3 is TGTGCCAGTAGTCCGGACAGGAATAGCAATCAGCCCCAGCATTTT. It translates to CASSPDRNSNQPQHF.

The table lists this clone with a few counts. This chain uses TRBV6-5 with TRBJ1-2, with TRBD1 matching over 7 bases. CDR1 MNHEY and CDR2 SVGAGI come from the germline V gene. This CDR3 spans 12 amino acids. Trimming removed 9 bases from V and 6 bases from J; junction bases left unmatched: 7. The CDR3 reads CASSLGGNGYTF. The CDR3 DNA follows: TGTGCCAGTAGCCTAGGGGGCAATGGCTACACCTTC.

J is TRBJ1-4 and V is TRBV20-1; possible D gene TRBD1, 6 bases. Germline V CDR1 and CDR2: DFQATT, SNEGSKA (reference sequence). V lost 0 bases to trimming and J lost 11 bases, with 7 bases between them. The CDR3 totals 11 residues. The CDR3 DNA is TGCAGTGCTAGAGAAAGGGGGAAACTGTTTTTT. Protein product: CSARERGKLFF.

The J gene is TRBJ2-4, the V gene TRBV6-1, with a tentative D call TRBD2 (7 bases). V was trimmed by 0 bases and J by 7 bases, leaving 13 bases between them. The CDR3 runs 15 residues. Germline CDR1 and CDR2: MNHNS and SASEGT. The DNA for the CDR3 is TGTGCCAGCAGTGAAGCAGCCGGGGGGCGTAACATTCAGTACTTC. Its protein product is CASSEAAGGRNIQYF.

This chain links TRBV7-2 with TRBJ2-5, with TRBD2 matching 14 bases. This CDR3 spans 20 amino acids. V shed 0 bases, J shed 2 bases, and the junction held 11 bases outside the gene matches. From germline, CDR1 is SGHTA and CDR2 FQGNSA. The CDR3 is CASSLAFLTSGGAYQETQYF. The CDR3 region has the DNA TGTGCCAGCAGCTTAGCGTTCTTGACTAGCGGGGGGGCATATCAAGAGACCCAGTACTTC.

The chain employs TRBV7-9 and TRBJ2-7, with TRBD2 identical over 7 bases. CDR3 size: 17 residues. The germline V gene has CDR1 SEHNR and CDR2 FQNEAQ (reference sequence). The trim removed 0 bases at V and 4 bases at J, leaving 12 bases unmatched. DNA of the CDR3: TGTGCCAGCAGCTTAGCATTTGAGGCTAGCGGAACATACGAGCAGTACTTC. As protein: CASSLAFEASGTYEQYF.